This entry describes one T cell receptor (beta chain). Its antigen is not identified. Sequencing was performed with immunoSEQ multiplex PCR; in TCRdb, only in-frame clones are kept and a portion is missing. The data show tens of thousands of clones, with roughly four fifths seen just once and under 30% held by the top ten. The V segment lost 5 bases and the J segment 6 bases; nucleotides outside the gene matches: 6. CDR3 size: 13 residues. From germline, CDR1 is MNHEY and CDR2 SVGAGI. Focal radiation was given together with CTLA-4 blockade (ipilimumab) to patients with chemo-refractory metastatic non-small-cell lung cancer. This sample is part of a study of radiotherapy plus CTLA-4 blockade in lung cancer. Study results and limitations: Among reported predictors of response, early blood T cell clone dynamics with interferon-beta performed best.

This TCR was recovered from a human donor with non-small cell lung cancer that progressed on radiotherapy plus ipilimumab. The V and J genes are TRBV6-5 and TRBJ1-2; TRBD1 agrees at 7 bases. The starting material was peripheral blood, obtained from a patient treated with radiotherapy plus ipilimumab. Here the CDR3 reads CASSRVQGNGYTF. The CDR3 DNA is TGTGCCAGCAGTAGGGTACAGGGGAATGGCTACACCTTC.